The next 19 T cell receptor beta chains were all read from a single sample in a study of T cells after yellow fever vaccination. TCRdb ran MiXCR on the 5' RACE reads and lists one entry per CDR3 protein. Among 360,000 or so distinct CDR3 sequences listed, more than 9% were seen once. The sample consisted of PBMCs, taken on the day of the first yellow fever vaccination. Source of these receptors: a man aged 18-30 years who received the YFV17D yellow fever vaccine.

The rearrangement uses TRBV29-1 and TRBJ2-5; D call uncertain. Per the germline V gene, CDR1 is SQVTM and CDR2 is ANQGSEA. The V end lost 7 bases, the J end lost 3 bases, and 6 bases lay between the germline ends. This CDR3 is built from 10 residues. The CDR3 region has the DNA TGCAGCGCAAGAGAAGAGACCCAGTACTTC. It is translated as CSAREETQYF.

In this sample, this clonotype turned up a few times. This chain links TRBV5-1 with TRBJ2-3; D is undetermined. The V and J ends lost 4 bases and 4 bases respectively, with 13 bases between them. Per germline, CDR1 SGHRS and CDR2 YFSETQ. The CDR3 totals 14 residues. CDR3 residues: CASSLGQSADTQYF. CDR3 sequence (DNA): TGCGCCAGCAGCCTAGGCCAATCGGCAGATACGCAGTATTTT.

The rearrangement links TRBV12-3 or TRBV12-4 to TRBJ2-1, with D perhaps being TRBD1 or TRBD2 (7 bases each). The CDR3 has 16 amino acids. Trimming took 1 base from V and 4 from J, leaving 14 bases between them. The CDR3: CASSLGGRGGYNEQFF. As DNA, the CDR3 is TGTGCCAGCAGTTTAGGAGGCAGGGGGGGGTACAATGAGCAGTTCTTC.

This clonotype was found a few times. This chain connects TRBV7-9 to TRBJ2-1, with a weak D call TRBD1 (6 bases). Germline CDR1 and CDR2: SEHNR and FQNEAQ (reference sequence). V lost 7 bases and J 4 bases, leaving 14 bases between the germline ends. This CDR3 contains 14 residues. CDR3 nucleotides: TGTGCCAGCACTTCGCAGGGGACGTACAATGAGCAGTTCTTC. Amino acids: CASTSQGTYNEQFF.

This clonotype has just a few counts. The V gene is TRBV18, the J gene TRBJ2-1; 7 positions agree with TRBD1. This CDR3 spans 15 amino acids. Germline lookup yields CDR1 KGHSH and CDR2 LQKENI. The V and J ends lost 8 bases and 8 bases, in that order; junction bases with no gene match: 15. CDR3 sequence: CASKRFQDRYHEQFF. CDR3 DNA: TGTGCCAGCAAACGCTTTCAGGACAGGTATCATGAGCAGTTCTTC.

The chain uses TRBV19 and TRBJ1-3; D is ambiguous. CDR1 is LNHDA and CDR2 is SQIVND in the germline V gene (reference sequence). The CDR3 has 17 amino acids. Trimming left V 2 bases short and J 0 bases short, with 14 bases between. CDR3 DNA: TGTGCCAGTAGTATATGGTCGGCGGAACTCTCTGGAAACACCATATATTTT. Translating gives CASSIWSAELSGNTIYF.

This clonotype was seen more than once but under ten times. The chain carries TRBV7-2 and TRBJ2-5; D is uncertain. Germline loops: CDR1 SGHTA, CDR2 FQGNSA. V shed 5 bases and J shed 5 bases, with 15 bases lying between them. There are 14 residues in the CDR3. Written as DNA, the CDR3 is TGTGCCAGCAGCCCAACTGGGGTGCGGGAGACCCAGTACTTC. Its translation: CASSPTGVRETQYF. The full variable domain, its missing parts supplied by reference TRBV7-2 and TRBJ2-5, is GAGVSQSPSNKVTEKGKDVELRCDPISGHTALYWYRQSLGQGLEFLIYFQGNSAPDKSGLPSDRFSAERTGGSVSTLTIQRTQQEDSAVYLCASSPTGVRETQYFGPGTRLLVL.

This sequence joins TRBV7-2 and TRBJ1-4; D might be TRBD1 (5 bases). The CDR3 is 15 amino acids. V lost 1 base, J lost 3 bases, and 9 bases lay in between. Germline V gene sequence: CDR1 SGHTA, CDR2 FQGNSA. CDR3 DNA sequence: TGTGCCAGCAGCTTAGGGGGCCGGGCTAATGAAAAACTGTTTTTT. Protein: CASSLGGRANEKLFF. Drawing the rest from reference TRBV7-2 and TRBJ1-4, the complete variable domain is GAGVSQSPSNKVTEKGKDVELRCDPISGHTALYWYRQSLGQGLEFLIYFQGNSAPDKSGLPSDRFSAERTGGSVSTLTIQRTQQEDSAVYLCASSLGGRANEKLFFGSGTQLSVL.

This clonotype occurred a few times. CDR3 DNA: TGTGCCAGCAGTTTTCTGAGGAACACTGAAGCTTTCTTT. Translated, it gives CASSFLRNTEAFF. The V and J genes are TRBV12-3 or TRBV12-4 and TRBJ1-1, with no clear D. V gave up 3 bases and J gave up 1 base, with 6 bases separating them. The CDR3 is 13 residues long.

The chain links TRBV13 to TRBJ2-3; TRBD1 matches 10 bases. Germline CDR1 and CDR2: PRHDT and FYEKMQ (reference sequence). The CDR3 is 15 amino acids. After removal of 4 bases from V and 5 bases from J, the junction contained 6 bases not matched to a gene. CDR3 region: CASSSGTGVQDTQYF. The CDR3 region has the DNA TGTGCCAGCAGCTCTGGGACAGGGGTGCAAGATACGCAGTATTTT.

This sequence joins TRBV12-3 or TRBV12-4 and TRBJ2-1, with D maybe TRBD1 (6 bases). Deletions cut 3 bases from V and 10 bases from J, with 7 bases between. The CDR3 length is 11 residues. The CDR3 is CASSFRGEQFF. CDR3 DNA sequence: TGTGCCAGCAGTTTTAGGGGGGAGCAGTTCTTC.

The chain is built from TRBV18 and TRBJ1-1; D remains unclear. The CDR3 is 14 amino acids. Germline CDR1 is KGHSH and CDR2 is LQKENI. V was cut by 3 bases and J by 1 base, with 9 bases left in between. The CDR3 here is CASSPSSRNTEAFF. The CDR3 region has the DNA TGTGCCAGCTCACCCTCGAGCAGGAACACTGAAGCTTTCTTT.

This clonotype was detected a few times. The V and J genes are TRBV12-3 or TRBV12-4 and TRBJ2-3; D possibly corresponds to TRBD2 (6 bases). V was pared by 5 bases and J by 6 bases, with 18 bases between. This CDR3 contains 15 residues. The DNA of the CDR3 is TGTGCCAGCAGTACGGGGGTTGCGAGGTCGGATACGCAGTATTTT. It is translated as CASSTGVARSDTQYF.

This clonotype was observed once. The chain carries TRBV5-1 and TRBJ1-4, with a weak D call TRBD1 (6 bases). Germline assignment: CDR1 SGHRS and CDR2 YFSETQ. This CDR3 region has 15 residues. With 0 bases removed from V and 6 bases from J, the gap between germline ends came to 12 bases. DNA of the CDR3: TGCGCCAGCAGCTTGGACTGGGGGCCTGATGAAAAACTGTTTTTT. Its protein is CASSLDWGPDEKLFF.

This clonotype was seen at least ten times. The DNA of the CDR3 is TGCAGTGCTCTCCGGGGGGCTATCTCCTACAATGAGCAGTTCTTC. Translation: CSALRGAISYNEQFF. The genes are TRBV20-1 and TRBJ2-1; D may be TRBD2 (7 bases). The CDR3 consists of 15 residues. Germline CDR1 DFQATT, CDR2 SNEGSKA (reference sequence). The V gene lost 5 bases and the J gene lost 0 bases, with 14 bases spanning the gap.

The V call is TRBV30, the J call TRBJ2-2; 8 bases are a match to TRBD1. The CDR3 sequence is 13 residues long. J lost 3 bases, V lost 5 bases, and 2 bases had no gene match. CDR1 and CDR2 from the germline V gene are GTSNPN and SVGIG (reference sequence). The CDR3 reads CAWQGADTGELFF. CDR3 in DNA: TGTGCCTGGCAGGGGGCCGACACCGGGGAGCTGTTTTTT.

This clonotype was found many times. The gene calls are TRBV5-1 and TRBJ2-7, with TRBD1 matching over 9 bases. Germline loops: CDR1 SGHRS, CDR2 YFSETQ. This CDR3 contains 15 residues. V dropped 1 base and J dropped 4; count of bases not matched to a gene: 6. Here the CDR3 DNA reads TGCGCCAGCAGCTTGACCGGGACAGGGAGGTACGAGCAGTACTTC. Its translation is CASSLTGTGRYEQYF.

Note on this clonotype: One end of the junction does not line up with germline, which may come from a read error. The genes are TRBV19 and TRBJ2-3; 9 bases align to TRBD2. In germline, CDR1 is LNHDA, CDR2 SQIVND (reference sequence). The CDR3 length is 15 residues. The CDR3 bases are TGTGCCAGTAGGATAGCGGGGGCTAGCACAGATACGCAGTATTTT. As protein: CASRIAGASTDTQYF.

The gene calls are TRBV4-2 and TRBJ2-5; 10 bases are shared with TRBD2. Germline CDR1 is LGHNA and CDR2 is YNFKEQ. CDR3 length: 16 amino acids. V shed 1 base, J shed 5 bases, and the junction held 7 bases outside the gene matches. In DNA form, the CDR3 reads TGTGCCAGCAGCCAAGTTTCAGCGGGGGGGCCTGAGACCCAGTACTTC. It specifies CASSQVSAGGPETQYF.